What follows are 14 T cell receptor beta chains derived from one specimen sequenced in a study of glioma-infiltrating T cells. TCR alpha and beta CDR3 regions were amplified from RNA using iRepertoire nested multiplex PCR. TCRdb recomputed calls from the multiplex PCR reads with MiXCR, one row per CDR3 protein. The sample holds about 180,000 distinct CDR3 sequences, around 40% seen once. Source material: glioma tissue, nonneoplastic brain tissue, or PBMCs (not recorded which). All receptors come from a human donor with low-grade glioma or glioblastoma, undergoing nonglioma brain surgery, or in good health (not recorded which).

In the case of this clonotype: Possible read error: a much larger clone is one base away. CDR3 DNA: TGTGCCAGCAGCTTAGGGTCTTTTGAGCAGTTCTTC. Its protein is CASSLGSFEQFF. This chain connects TRBV28 to TRBJ2-1; D gene unclear. Deletions cut 6 bases from V and 9 bases from J, with 12 bases between. Germline CDR1 and CDR2: MDHEN and SYDVKM. The CDR3 consists of 12 residues.

This clonotype showed up many times. The CDR3, as DNA: TGTGCCAGCAGTTACGCGCGTGGAAGGGGCCTCTCTGGAAACACCATATATTTT. This translates into CASSYARGRGLSGNTIYF. This chain connects TRBV6-1 to TRBJ1-3; TRBD1 might be the D (5 bases). The ends were cut back, 5 bases at V and 0 bases at J, with 20 bases in the middle. The length of the CDR3 is 18 residues. Germline CDR1 and CDR2: MNHNS and SASEGT.

The J gene is TRBJ1-4, the V gene TRBV5-1; the match to TRBD1 covers 7 bases. V lost 2 bases to trimming and J lost 8 bases; unmatched junction nucleotides: 12. In germline, CDR1 is SGHRS, CDR2 YFSETQ. This CDR3 region has 16 residues. CDR3 nucleotides: TGCGCCAGCAGCTTTTCCCAGGGGGGCTGGGCGGAAAAACTGTTTTTT. This encodes CASSFSQGGWAEKLFF. The full variable domain, in which reference TRBV5-1 and TRBJ1-4 provide the parts outside the CDR3, is KAGVTQTPRYLIKTRGQQVTLSCSPISGHRSVSWYQQTPGQGLQFLFEYFSETQRNKGNFPGRFSGRQFSNSRSEMNVSTLELGDSALYLCASSFSQGGWAEKLFFGSGTQLSVL.

The rearrangement joins TRBV29-1 to TRBJ2-1, with a weak D call TRBD2 (8 bases). Trimming removed 6 bases from V and 8 bases from J, with 26 bases in between. CDR1 is SQVTM, CDR2 ANQGSEA, per germline. CDR3 size: 16 residues. The CDR3 loop reads CSVSGGTRGRVDEQFF. DNA of the CDR3: TGCAGCGTATCAGGGGGGACTAGAGGGAGAGTAGATGAGCAGTTCTTC.

This clonotype came up a few times. In DNA, the CDR3 is TGTGCCAGCAGGACTAGCGGGAGCTACAATGAGCAGTTCTTC. Its protein is CASRTSGSYNEQFF. This chain links TRBV2 with TRBJ2-1, with 12 bases aligning to TRBD2. From germline, CDR1 is SNHLY and CDR2 FYNNEI. J was trimmed by 3 bases and V by 6 bases; bases with no gene match: 0. The CDR3 consists of 14 residues.

This clonotype was seen many times. J is TRBJ1-4 and V is TRBV28, with 8 positions matching TRBD1. This CDR3 region has 13 residues. Losses at the gene ends were 8 bases for V and 7 bases for J; bases not matched to a gene: 6. Germline V gene lookup returns CDR1 MDHEN and CDR2 SYDVKM. The CDR3 nucleotides are TGTGCCAGCCAAGACAGGGGAGTTGAAAAACTGTTTTTT. It yields the protein CASQDRGVEKLFF.

As concerns this clonotype: A much larger clone differs by one base, so this may be a read error. V usage is TRBV6-1 and J usage is TRBJ2-2, with 9 bases lining up with TRBD2. Germline lookup yields CDR1 MNHNS and CDR2 SASEGT. This CDR3 has 16 amino acids. The CDR3 DNA reads as TGTGCCAGCAGTGAAGTCAGCGGGGGGAACACCTGGGAGCTGTTTTTT. This gives the protein CASSEVSGGNTWELFF.

At least ten counts were recorded for this clonotype. The rearrangement links TRBV27 to TRBJ1-2; D is unclear. V lost 5 bases and J lost 0, with 7 bases in between. The CDR3 has 13 amino acids. Looked up from germline, CDR1 is MNHEY and CDR2 is SMNVEV (reference sequence). The CDR3 DNA sequence: TGTGCCAGCAGTCAGTCAGCTAACTATGGCTACACCTTC. Translation gives CASSQSANYGYTF.

At least ten counts were recorded for this clonotype. The rearrangement uses TRBV2 and TRBJ2-1; 12 bases are shared with TRBD2. The CDR3 length is 14 residues. V gave up 9 bases and J gave up 7 bases; unmatched junction bases: 7. Germline V CDR1 and CDR2: SNHLY, FYNNEI. DNA of the CDR3: TGTGCCAGTTTGAAGACTAGCGGGAGTAATGAGCAGTTCTTC. Translation: CASLKTSGSNEQFF.

This clonotype appeared many times. The chain is built from TRBV28 and TRBJ2-7, with 7 bases lining up with TRBD2. The CDR3 sequence is 14 residues long. CDR1 and CDR2 (germline): MDHEN, SYDVKM. V lost 5 bases and J lost 1; bases outside the gene matches: 5. In DNA, the CDR3 is TGTGCCAGCAGTAGGCTAGCGGCTTCCTACGAGCAGTACTTC. It codes for CASSRLAASYEQYF.

On this clonotype itself: This may come from a read error, since a much larger clone is one base off. V gene TRBV20-1 combines with J gene TRBJ2-7; D may match TRBD1 or TRBD2 (5 bases each). The length of the CDR3 is 11 residues. Germline V gene lookup returns CDR1 DFQATT and CDR2 SNEGSKA (reference sequence). Trimming left V 2 bases short and J 5 bases short, with 7 bases between. The CDR3 region is CSARRGDEQYF. The CDR3 region has the DNA TGCAGTGCTAGAAGAGGGGACGAGCAGTACTTC.

In this sample, this clonotype turned up many times. The genes are TRBV20-1 and TRBJ1-2; D is uncertain. The V gene lost 4 bases and the J gene lost 4 bases, with 10 bases spanning the gap. CDR1 is DFQATT, CDR2 SNEGSKA, per germline (reference sequence). This CDR3 spans 12 amino acids. CDR3 nucleotide sequence: TGCAGTGCTATAAACGGGGTCTATGGCTACACCTTC. It translates to CSAINGVYGYTF.

CDR3 sequence: CASSTALAGDDEQYF. The CDR3, as DNA: TGCGCCAGCAGCACTGCTTTGGCGGGAGACGACGAGCAGTACTTC. The V call is TRBV5-1, the J call TRBJ2-7, with TRBD2 matching 7 bases. The J segment lost 5 bases and the V segment lost 4 bases, leaving 12 bases of the junction unmatched. The CDR3 loop spans 15 amino acids. Germline V gene sequence: CDR1 SGHRS, CDR2 YFSETQ.

The chain uses TRBV7-9 and TRBJ1-4; perhaps TRBD1 as D (6 bases). The CDR3 length is 16 residues. Germline CDR1 reads SEHNR; CDR2 reads FQNEAQ (reference sequence). Trimming cost V 5 bases and J 4 bases, with 17 bases left between them. The CDR3 DNA is TGTGCCAGCAGCGAAAACTCGGGGGGCGTTAATGAAAAACTGTTTTTT. The encoded protein is CASSENSGGVNEKLFF.